The present T cell receptor beta chain was sequenced within a study of PD-1 blockade in classical Hodgkin lymphoma. The germline gives CDR1 KGHSH, CDR2 LQKENI. Trimming took 5 bases from V and 4 from J, leaving 12 bases between them. This CDR3 spans 14 amino acids. Specified time point: cycle 4 day 1 (C4D1), after more than five weeks of nivolumab. No patient escaped relapse after autologous stem cell transplantation, and brentuximab vedotin exposure varied. From thawed PBMCs, CD4+ T cells were purified using magnetic negative selection. Measured with immunoSEQ multiplex PCR; TCRdb has only the in-frame clones, and not every one. The sample has around 29,000 clones, roughly 80% seen once.

The rearrangement uses TRBV18 and TRBJ1-3; D is ambiguous. The source of this sequence is a human donor with classical Hodgkin lymphoma. The input for sequencing was CD4+ T cells from blood, taken before the fourth cycle of nivolumab. In nucleotides, the CDR3 is TGTGCCAGCTCATTCGGACCGTCCGGAAACACCATATATTTT. Translated: CASSFGPSGNTIYF. Full variable domain (remainder filled in from reference TRBV18 and TRBJ1-3): NAGVMQNPRHLVRRRGQEARLRCSPMKGHSHVYWYRQLPEEGLKFMVYLQKENIIDESGMPKERFSAEFPKEGPSILRIQQVVRGDSAAYFCASSFGPSGNTIYFGEGSWLTVV.